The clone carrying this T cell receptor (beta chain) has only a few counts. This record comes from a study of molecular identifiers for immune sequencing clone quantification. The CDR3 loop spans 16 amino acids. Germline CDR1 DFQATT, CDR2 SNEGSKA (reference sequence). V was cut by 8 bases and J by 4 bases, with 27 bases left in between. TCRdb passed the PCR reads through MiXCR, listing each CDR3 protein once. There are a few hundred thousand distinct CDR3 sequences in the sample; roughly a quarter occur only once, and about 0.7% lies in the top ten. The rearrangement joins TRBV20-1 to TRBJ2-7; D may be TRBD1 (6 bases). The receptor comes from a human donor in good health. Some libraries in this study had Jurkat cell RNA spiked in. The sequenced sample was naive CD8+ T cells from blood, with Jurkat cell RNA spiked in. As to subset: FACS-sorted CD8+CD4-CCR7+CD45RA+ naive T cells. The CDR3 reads CSSYHHQGGKPYEQYF. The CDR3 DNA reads TGCAGTTCATATCACCACCAAGGGGGTAAACCGTACGAGCAGTACTTC.